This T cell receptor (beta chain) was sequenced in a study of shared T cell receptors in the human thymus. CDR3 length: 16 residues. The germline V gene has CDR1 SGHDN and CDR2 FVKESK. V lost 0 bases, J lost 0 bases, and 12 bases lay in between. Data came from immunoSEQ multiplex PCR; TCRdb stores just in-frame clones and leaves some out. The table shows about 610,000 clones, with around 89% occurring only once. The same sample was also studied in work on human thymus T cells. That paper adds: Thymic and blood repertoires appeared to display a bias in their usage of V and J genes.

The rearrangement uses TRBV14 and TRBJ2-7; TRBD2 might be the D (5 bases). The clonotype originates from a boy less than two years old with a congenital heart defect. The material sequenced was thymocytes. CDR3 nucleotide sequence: TGTGCCAGCAGCCAAGAGGGAGAGAGTCTCTCCTACGAGCAGTACTTC. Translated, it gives CASSQEGESLSYEQYF.